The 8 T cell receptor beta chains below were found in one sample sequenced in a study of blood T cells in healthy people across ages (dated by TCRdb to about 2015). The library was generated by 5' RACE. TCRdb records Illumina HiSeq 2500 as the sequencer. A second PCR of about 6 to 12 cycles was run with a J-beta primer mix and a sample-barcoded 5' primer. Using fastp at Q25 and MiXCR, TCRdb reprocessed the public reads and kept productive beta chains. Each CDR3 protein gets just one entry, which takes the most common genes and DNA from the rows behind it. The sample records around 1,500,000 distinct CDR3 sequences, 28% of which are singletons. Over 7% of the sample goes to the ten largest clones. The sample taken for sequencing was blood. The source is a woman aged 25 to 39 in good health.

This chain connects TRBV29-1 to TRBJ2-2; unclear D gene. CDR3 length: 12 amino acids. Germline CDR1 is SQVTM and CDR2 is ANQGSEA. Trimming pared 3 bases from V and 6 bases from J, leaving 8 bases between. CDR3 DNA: TGCAGCGTTGAGGGCCTGGCCGGGGAGCTGTTTTTT. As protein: CSVEGLAGELFF.

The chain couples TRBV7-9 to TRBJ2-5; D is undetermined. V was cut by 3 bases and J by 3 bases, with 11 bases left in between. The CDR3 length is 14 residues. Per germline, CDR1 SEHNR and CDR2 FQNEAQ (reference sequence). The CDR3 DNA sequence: TGTGCCAGCAGCTTGATGGGGTCTAAAGAGACCCAGTACTTC. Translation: CASSLMGSKETQYF.

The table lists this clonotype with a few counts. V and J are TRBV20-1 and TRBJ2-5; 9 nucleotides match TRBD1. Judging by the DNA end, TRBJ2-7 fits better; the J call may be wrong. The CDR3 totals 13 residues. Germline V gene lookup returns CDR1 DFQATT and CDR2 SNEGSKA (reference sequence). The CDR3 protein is CSAERDRENEQYF. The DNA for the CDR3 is TGCAGTGCCGAGCGGGACAGGGAAAACGAGCAGTACTTC.

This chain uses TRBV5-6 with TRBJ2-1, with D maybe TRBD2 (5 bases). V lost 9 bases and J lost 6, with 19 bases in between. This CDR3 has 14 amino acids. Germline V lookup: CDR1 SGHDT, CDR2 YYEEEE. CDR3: CATRPRGAVNEQFF. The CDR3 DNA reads TGTGCCACACGCCCCCGGGGTGCCGTCAATGAGCAGTTCTTC.

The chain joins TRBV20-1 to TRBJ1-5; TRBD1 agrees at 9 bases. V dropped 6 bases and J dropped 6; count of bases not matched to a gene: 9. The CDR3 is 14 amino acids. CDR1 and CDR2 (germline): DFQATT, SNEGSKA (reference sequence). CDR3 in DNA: TGCAGTGCCGAGCGGGGGACAGGGCGTCAGCCCCAGCATTTT. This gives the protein CSAERGTGRQPQHF.

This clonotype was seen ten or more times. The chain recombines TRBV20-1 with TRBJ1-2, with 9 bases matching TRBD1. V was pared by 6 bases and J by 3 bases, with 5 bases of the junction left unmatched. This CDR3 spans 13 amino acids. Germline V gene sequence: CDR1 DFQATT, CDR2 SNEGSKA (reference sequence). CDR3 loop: CSAGRDRDYGYTF. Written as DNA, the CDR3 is TGCAGTGCGGGCCGGGACAGGGACTATGGCTACACCTTC.

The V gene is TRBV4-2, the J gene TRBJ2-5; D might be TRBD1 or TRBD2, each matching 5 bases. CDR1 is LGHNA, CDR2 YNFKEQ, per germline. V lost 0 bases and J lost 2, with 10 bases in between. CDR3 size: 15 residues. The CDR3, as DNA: TGTGCCAGCAGCCAAGAGGGGACGGCTCAAGAGACCCAGTACTTC. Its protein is CASSQEGTAQETQYF.

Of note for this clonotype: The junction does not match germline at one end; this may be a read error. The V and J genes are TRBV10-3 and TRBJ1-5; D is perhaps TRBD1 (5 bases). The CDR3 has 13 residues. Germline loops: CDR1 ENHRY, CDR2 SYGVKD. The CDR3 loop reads CAISEDSTQPQHF. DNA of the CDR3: TGTGCCATCAGTGAAGACAGCACTCAGCCCCAGCATTTT.